The entry that follows covers one T cell receptor beta chain sequence. Its antigen remains unidentified. V shed 4 bases and J 3 bases; nucleotides not matched to a gene: 4. The CDR3 is 14 residues long. Looked up from germline, CDR1 is SGDLS and CDR2 is YYNGEE. In the PCR, 60 Vbeta and 13 Jbeta primers were used. The protocol was immunoSEQ multiplex PCR, while the TCRdb copy is restricted to in-frame clones and leaves out a portion. The sample shows over 150,000 clones, 65% to 85% of them seen only once. The sample is drawn from a study of cytomegalovirus exposure and HLA in healthy donors. Whole-study results and caveats: Among the most significant clusters, several appeared linked to common viral pathogens in a later analysis.

The rearrangement uses TRBV9 and TRBJ2-1, with 7 bases fitting TRBD2. The sequence came from a woman younger than 45 in good health and CMV-seronegative. Material: PBMCs. In DNA form, the CDR3 reads TGTGCCAGCAGCCGGGGGGATTACTACAATGAGCAGTTCTTC. Its translation: CASSRGDYYNEQFF.